The 8 T cell receptor beta chains reported below all come from one sample, sequenced in a study of blood T cell repertoires in COVID-19. Measured with immunoSEQ multiplex PCR; TCRdb has only the in-frame clones, and not every one. The table shows around 230,000 clones, with roughly 80% occurring only once. Sequencing was done on a sample of peripheral blood. The receptors were sampled from a woman older than 75 with acute or convalescent COVID-19.

This clone appeared once. Different DNA sequences within this sample yield the same CDR3. V and J are TRBV6-1 and TRBJ1-2; the D is unclear. Germline loops: CDR1 MNHNS, CDR2 SASEGT. Trimming took off 1 base at V and 6 bases at J, with 6 bases between the two ends. This CDR3 comprises 12 residues. The CDR3 sequence is CASSEGGNGYTF. The CDR3, as DNA: TGTGCCAGCAGTGAAGGAGGGAATGGCTACACCTTC.

The genes are TRBV7-8 and TRBJ1-3, with 7 bases lining up with TRBD1. Trimming removed 5 bases from V and 2 bases from J; junction bases left unmatched: 6. The CDR3 is made up of 15 amino acids. Germline CDR1 SGHVS, CDR2 FQNEAQ. Here the CDR3 DNA reads TGTGCCAGCAGCCTGACAGGGCCTCCTGGAAACACCATATATTTT. The encoded protein is CASSLTGPPGNTIYF. The variable domain in full, completed from reference TRBV7-8 and TRBJ1-3, reads GAGVSQSPRYKVAKRGQDVALRCDPISGHVSLFWYQQALGQGPEFLTYFQNEAQLDKSGLPSDRFFAERPEGSVSTLKIQRTQQEDSAVYLCASSLTGPPGNTIYFGEGSWLTVV.

V is TRBV2 and J is TRBJ2-5; 12 bases fit TRBD1. CDR3 length: 17 residues. Unmatched junction bases numbered 10, after V lost 1 base and J lost 7 bases. The germline gives CDR1 SNHLY, CDR2 FYNNEI. CDR3 residues: CASSEDGTGGAWATQYF. The CDR3 DNA follows: TGTGCCAGCAGTGAAGACGGGACAGGGGGCGCCTGGGCGACCCAGTACTTC.

V is TRBV29-1 and J is TRBJ2-7, with TRBD2 as a possible D gene (5 bases). The germline CDR1 and CDR2 sequences are SQVTM and ANQGSEA. This CDR3 comprises 14 residues. Trimming took 0 bases from V and 4 from J, leaving 13 bases between them. This chain's CDR3 is CSVEDREGGYEQYF. DNA of the CDR3: TGCAGCGTTGAAGATCGCGAGGGCGGTTACGAGCAGTACTTC.

The V gene is TRBV4-1, the J gene TRBJ2-2, with D perhaps TRBD2 (6 bases). The CDR3 spans 14 residues. In germline, CDR1 is MGHRA, CDR2 YSYEKL. V dropped 1 base and J dropped 9 bases, with 12 bases sitting between them. The CDR3 loop is CASSQVQGGRELFF. Written as DNA, the CDR3 is TGCGCCAGCAGCCAAGTTCAGGGAGGCAGGGAGCTGTTTTTT.

The rearrangement uses TRBV18 and TRBJ2-3; maybe TRBD2 (5 bases). The CDR3 runs 14 residues. V lost 3 bases to trimming and J lost 6 bases, with 13 bases between them. The V gene's germline CDR1 is KGHSH and CDR2 LQKENI. The CDR3 coding sequence is TGTGCCAGCTCACCTTTAGAGGGTTTGGATACGCAGTATTTT. Amino acid sequence: CASSPLEGLDTQYF.

Concerning this clone: This sample also contains other DNA sequences that code for the same CDR3. The chain uses TRBV7-3 and TRBJ1-3; TRBD1 aligns across 9 bases. The trim removed 4 bases at V and 7 bases at J, leaving 2 bases unmatched. The CDR3 contains 13 residues. Per germline, CDR1 SGHTA and CDR2 FQGTGA. The CDR3 is CASSSGTGNTIYF. Here the CDR3 DNA reads TGTGCCAGCAGCTCCGGGACAGGGAACACCATATATTTT.

The chain carries TRBV21-1 and TRBJ2-7; TRBD1, the table's D call, lacks a check against the DNA. TRBV21-1 is given as a pseudogene. This CDR3 has 13 amino acids. The CDR3 is CASSRQGSLEQYF. DNA of the CDR3: TGTGCCAGCAGCAGACAGGGGTCTCTCGAGCAGTACTTC.